Here is one T cell receptor beta chain with its context. This specimen comes from a study of blood T cell repertoires in COVID-19. In the original processing: Reference gene primer amplification yielded estimated nucleated cell counts. Sequencing used immunoSEQ multiplex PCR; TCRdb keeps in-frame clones, though not all of them. The V and J calls and clone size are taken from that table; D and trimming were inferred from the DNA. The sample holds about 380,000 clones, around nine tenths seen once. Deletions cut 4 bases from V and 3 bases from J, with 10 bases between. In germline, CDR1 is SEHNR, CDR2 FQNEAQ (reference sequence). The CDR3 totals 13 residues. Everyone who took part was roughly 18 to 89 years old, and they came from about 23 US areas. Each participant's cohort was designated according to participant-reported clinical history. Recovered status in Cohort 3 required two negative PCRs, clearance, or symptom resolution.

The sequence was collected from a woman younger than 30 who had recovered from COVID-19. The sequenced material came from PBMCs or T cells enriched from blood (not recorded which). The chain joins TRBV7-9 to TRBJ2-7; D is ambiguous. The CDR3 is CASSSPRSYEQYF. The CDR3 bases are TGTGCCAGCAGCTCACCCAGAAGCTACGAGCAGTACTTC.